This T cell receptor (beta chain) originates from a study of blood T cells in healthy people across ages. Broader study findings: Researchers said unsorted PBMCs prevented a conclusive naive versus antigen-experienced comparison.

This clonotype occurred once. The antigen is not known. CDR1 LGHDT and CDR2 YNNKEL come from the germline V gene (reference sequence). The CDR3 contains 15 residues. V was pared by 6 bases and J by 0 bases, with 14 bases between. Then a second PCR, running about 6 to 12 cycles, was carried out with a sample-barcoded 5' primer and a J-beta primer mix. TCRdb re-analysed the 5' RACE reads in MiXCR, keeping a single row per CDR3 protein. The sample records about 680,000 distinct CDR3 sequences, around 48% being singletons. This chain uses TRBV3-1 with TRBJ1-2; D call uncertain. Sequencing used blood. The receptor comes from a woman aged 60 to 75 in good health. The CDR3 reads CASRSSDRANYGYTF. CDR3 in DNA: TGTGCCAGCAGAAGTTCAGACCGCGCTAACTATGGCTACACCTTC.